These 18 T cell receptor beta chains share one sample of origin, sequenced in a study of T cell changes during pregnancy in multiple sclerosis. Here immunoSEQ multiplex PCR was the method, and the copy in TCRdb shows in-frame clones only, minus some. The data show some 80,000 clones, with about 89% seen just once and approximately 0.97% held by the top ten. This sample comprised peripheral blood, obtained in the first trimester of pregnancy. All receptors derive from a female donor in good health, enrolled as a control in a pregnancy study.

V is TRBV6-1 and J is TRBJ2-3, with 11 bases identical to TRBD2. The V and J ends lost 7 bases and 5 bases, in that order; junction bases with no gene match: 8. CDR1 and CDR2 from the germline V gene are MNHNS and SASEGT. There are 15 residues in the CDR3. This CDR3 is CASTKLAGERDTQYF. The DNA for the CDR3 is TGTGCCAGCACCAAACTAGCGGGAGAGAGAGATACGCAGTATTTT.

The chain carries TRBV4-2 and TRBJ1-2; the match to TRBD1 covers 7 bases. The CDR3 totals 15 residues. Germline trimming cut 4 bases from V and 7 bases from J; bases unmatched to any gene: 12. From germline, CDR1 is LGHNA and CDR2 YNFKEQ. The chain's CDR3 is CASSRLNTGEAGYTF. For the CDR3, the DNA is TGTGCCAGCAGCCGCCTTAATACAGGGGAGGCTGGCTACACCTTC.

The chain uses TRBV18 and TRBJ2-7; 7 bases are shared with TRBD1. V trimming: 2 bases; J trimming: 3 bases; junction bases outside the gene matches: 4. The CDR3 totals 14 residues. The germline gives CDR1 KGHSH, CDR2 LQKENI. This CDR3 reads CASSPNRGDYEQYF. CDR3 nucleotide sequence: TGTGCCAGCTCACCAAACAGGGGAGACTACGAGCAGTACTTC.

The rearrangement uses TRBV4-3 and TRBJ2-5; a possible D gene is TRBD1 (5 bases). In germline, CDR1 is LGHNA, CDR2 YSLEER. The ends were cut back, 1 base at V and 3 bases at J, with 12 bases in the middle. The length of the CDR3 is 15 residues. CDR3 DNA: TGCGCCAGCAGCCAAGTAGTCGGCAGGGAAGAGACCCAGTACTTC. Residues: CASSQVVGREETQYF.

V is TRBV18 and J is TRBJ2-7; D is uncertain. CDR1 and CDR2 from the germline V gene are KGHSH and LQKENI. V was shortened by 5 bases and J by 1 base, with 6 bases between the two germline ends. This CDR3 region has 12 residues. The CDR3 loop is CASSTVSYEQYF. The CDR3, as DNA: TGTGCCAGCTCAACAGTATCCTACGAGCAGTACTTC.

The chain links TRBV7-9 to TRBJ1-6; 7 nucleotides match TRBD1. This CDR3 is 17 amino acids long. V lost 5 bases to trimming and J lost 0 bases; unmatched junction nucleotides: 7. The germline V gene has CDR1 SEHNR and CDR2 FQNEAQ (reference sequence). As DNA, the CDR3 is TGTGCCAGCAGCGTCTGGGACAGTAGCTCCTATAATTCACCCCTCCACTTT. Translating it yields CASSVWDSSSYNSPLHF.

This sequence joins TRBV6-4 and TRBJ1-1, with 9 bases that match TRBD1. With 2 bases clipped from V and 6 bases from J, the junction kept 10 bases outside the gene matches. The germline CDR1 and CDR2 sequences are MRHNA and SNTAGT. The CDR3 covers 16 residues. The CDR3 DNA reads as TGTGCCAGCAGTGACACACCCGGGACAGGGACCCCTGAAGCTTTCTTT. This encodes CASSDTPGTGTPEAFF.

The chain is built from TRBV18 and TRBJ2-7, with D maybe TRBD2 (6 bases). Trimming took 6 bases from V and 2 from J, leaving 14 bases between them. The CDR3 is 14 residues long. CDR1 and CDR2 (germline): KGHSH, LQKENI. CDR3 DNA sequence: TGTGCCAGCTCGCATGGGACGGGGGCCTACGAGCAGTACTTC. This codes for CASSHGTGAYEQYF.

The chain employs TRBV28 and TRBJ1-6; TRBD1 aligns across 7 bases. The V and J ends lost 5 bases and 7 bases, in that order; junction bases with no gene match: 14. The germline V gene encodes CDR1 MDHEN and CDR2 SYDVKM. CDR3 length equals 17 residues. This CDR3 is CASSHPIERGQNSPLHF. The CDR3 DNA follows: TGTGCCAGCAGTCACCCGATAGAAAGGGGGCAAAATTCACCCCTCCACTTT.

The chain employs TRBV7-9 and TRBJ1-5, with D hard to call. The germline V and J ends were trimmed by 5 bases and 0 bases, with 17 bases remaining between them. The CDR3 runs 17 residues. CDR1 is SEHNR, CDR2 FQNEAQ, per germline (reference sequence). DNA of the CDR3: TGTGCCAGCAGCGTTGATGGGAGATCCTTTAGCAATCAGCCCCAGCATTTT. This gives the protein CASSVDGRSFSNQPQHF.

This clone showed up just once. This chain uses TRBV5-6 with TRBJ1-5, with 10 bases aligning to TRBD1. In germline, CDR1 is SGHDT, CDR2 YYEEEE. V trimming: 7 bases; J trimming: 2 bases; junction bases outside the gene matches: 0. This CDR3 comprises 13 residues. The chain's CDR3 is CASGQGGNQPQHF. CDR3 bases: TGTGCCAGCGGACAGGGGGGCAATCAGCCCCAGCATTTT.

The chain employs TRBV19 and TRBJ1-1; the D gene is possibly TRBD1 (5 bases). V was cut by 4 bases and J by 11 bases, with 20 bases left in between. The CDR3 consists of 14 residues. Germline V gene lookup returns CDR1 LNHDA and CDR2 SQIVND (reference sequence). In DNA, the CDR3 is TGTGCCAGTAGTAGGGATCCTAGGGGTCCATGGGCTTTCTTT. Translation gives CASSRDPRGPWAFF.

The J gene is TRBJ2-7, the V gene TRBV4-1, with 9 bases matching TRBD1. The CDR3 consists of 18 residues. V lost 4 bases and J lost 7; bases outside the gene matches: 20. Germline V gives CDR1 MGHRA, CDR2 YSYEKL. The CDR3 region has the DNA TGCGCCAGCAGCCCCCGGGACAGGGACCTCACCCCCTACGGGGAGCAGTACTTC. Amino acid sequence: CASSPRDRDLTPYGEQYF.

This chain uses TRBV5-1 with TRBJ1-5; 7 nucleotides line up with TRBD1. CDR3 length: 15 residues. V trimming: 0 bases; J trimming: 6 bases; junction bases outside the gene matches: 6. The germline CDR1 and CDR2 sequences are SGHRS and YFSETQ. The DNA for the CDR3 is TGCGCCAGCAGCTTGGGGACAGGCGCGGGTCAGCCCCAGCATTTT. Its translation: CASSLGTGAGQPQHF.

This clone was seen more than once but under ten times. Other DNA sequences within the sample encode an identical CDR3. J is TRBJ1-6 and V is TRBV7-9; TRBD1 matches 10 bases. Trimming took 5 bases from V and 9 from J; bases not matched to a gene: 4. Germline V CDR1 and CDR2: SEHNR, FQNEAQ (reference sequence). The CDR3 consists of 14 residues. In DNA form, the CDR3 reads TGTGCCAGCAGCCCCGGACAGGGGGGTTCACCCCTCCACTTT. It specifies CASSPGQGGSPLHF.

The chain employs TRBV19 and TRBJ1-6, with 9 nucleotides matching TRBD1. The V and J ends lost 5 bases and 12 bases, in that order; junction bases with no gene match: 5. Germline values: CDR1 LNHDA, CDR2 SQIVND (reference sequence). CDR3 size: 13 residues. CDR3 DNA: TGTGCCAGTAGTGCAAACAGGGGGCAACCCCTCCACTTT. Translating gives CASSANRGQPLHF.

This clone was recorded once. The chain joins TRBV19 to TRBJ1-2, with 8 bases fitting TRBD1. The germline V gene has CDR1 LNHDA and CDR2 SQIVND (reference sequence). The CDR3 has 11 residues. The ends lost 8 bases at V and 4 bases at J; junction bases unmatched: 0. The CDR3 nucleotides are TGTGCCAGTGACAGGGGCTATGGCTACACCTTC. This encodes CASDRGYGYTF.

This rearrangement joins TRBV25-1 to TRBJ1-1; D perhaps matches TRBD1 (5 bases). This CDR3 contains 14 residues. In germline, CDR1 is MGHDK, CDR2 SYGVNS. Deletions cut 6 bases from V and 10 bases from J, with 21 bases between. Written as DNA, the CDR3 is TGTGCCAGCAGCGATCATTCAGGGCCCCTTGTAGCTTTCTTT. Translating it yields CASSDHSGPLVAFF.